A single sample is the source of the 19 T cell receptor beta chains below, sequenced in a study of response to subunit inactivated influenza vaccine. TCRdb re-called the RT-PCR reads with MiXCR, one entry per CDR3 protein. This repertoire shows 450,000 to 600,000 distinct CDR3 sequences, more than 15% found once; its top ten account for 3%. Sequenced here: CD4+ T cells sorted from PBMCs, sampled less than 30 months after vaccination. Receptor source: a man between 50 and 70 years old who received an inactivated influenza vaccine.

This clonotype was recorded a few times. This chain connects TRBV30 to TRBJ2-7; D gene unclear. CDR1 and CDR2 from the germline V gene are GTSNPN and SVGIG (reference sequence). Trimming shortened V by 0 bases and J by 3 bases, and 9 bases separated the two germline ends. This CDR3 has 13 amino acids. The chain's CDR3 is CAWSVDGNYEQYF. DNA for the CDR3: TGTGCCTGGAGTGTAGACGGAAACTACGAGCAGTACTTC.

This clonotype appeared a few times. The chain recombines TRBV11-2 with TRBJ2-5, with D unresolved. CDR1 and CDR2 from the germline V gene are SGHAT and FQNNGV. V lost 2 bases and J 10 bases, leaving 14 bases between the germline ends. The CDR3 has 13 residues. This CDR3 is CASSLSPQGVQYF. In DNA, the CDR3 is TGTGCCAGCAGCTTATCACCCCAAGGTGTCCAGTACTTC.

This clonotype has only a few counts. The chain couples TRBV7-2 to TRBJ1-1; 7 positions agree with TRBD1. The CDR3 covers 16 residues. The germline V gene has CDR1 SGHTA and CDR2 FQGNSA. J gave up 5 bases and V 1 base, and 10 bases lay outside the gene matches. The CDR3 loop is CASSLVAGGAKTEAFF. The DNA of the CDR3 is TGTGCCAGCAGCTTAGTAGCAGGGGGGGCGAAGACTGAAGCTTTCTTT.

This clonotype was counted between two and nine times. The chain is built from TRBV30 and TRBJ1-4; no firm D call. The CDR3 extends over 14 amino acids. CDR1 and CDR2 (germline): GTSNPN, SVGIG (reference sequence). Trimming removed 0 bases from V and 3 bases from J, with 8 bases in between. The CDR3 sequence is CAWSVWHANEKLFF. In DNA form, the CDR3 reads TGTGCCTGGAGTGTATGGCATGCTAATGAAAAACTGTTTTTT.

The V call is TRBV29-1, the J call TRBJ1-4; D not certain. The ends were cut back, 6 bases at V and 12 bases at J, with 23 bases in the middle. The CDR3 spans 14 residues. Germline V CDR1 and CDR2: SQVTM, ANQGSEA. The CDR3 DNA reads TGCAGCGTATCTCTATCCCAAAGGGCTTCTGAACTGTTTTTT. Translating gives CSVSLSQRASELFF.

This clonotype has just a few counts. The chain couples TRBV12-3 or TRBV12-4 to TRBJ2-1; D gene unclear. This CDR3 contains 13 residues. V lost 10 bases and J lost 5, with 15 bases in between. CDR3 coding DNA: TGTGCCACCTCAGTAGCCTTTAACAATGAGCAGTTCTTC. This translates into CATSVAFNNEQFF.

CDR3 bases: TGCGCCAGCAGCCAATTACTAGCGGGATACAATGAGCAGTTCTTC. Translated: CASSQLLAGYNEQFF. The rearrangement uses TRBV4-1 and TRBJ2-1, with 10 bases lining up with TRBD2. V gave up 2 bases and J gave up 4 bases; unmatched junction bases: 2. CDR1 and CDR2 (germline): MGHRA, YSYEKL. This CDR3 is built from 15 residues.

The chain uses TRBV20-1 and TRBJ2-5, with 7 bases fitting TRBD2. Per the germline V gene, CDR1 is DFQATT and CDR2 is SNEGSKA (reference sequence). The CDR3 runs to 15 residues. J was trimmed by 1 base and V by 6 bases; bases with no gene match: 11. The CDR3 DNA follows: TGCAGTGCAGTCTTGCGCGGGGGAGGCCAAGAGACCCAGTACTTC. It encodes CSAVLRGGGQETQYF.

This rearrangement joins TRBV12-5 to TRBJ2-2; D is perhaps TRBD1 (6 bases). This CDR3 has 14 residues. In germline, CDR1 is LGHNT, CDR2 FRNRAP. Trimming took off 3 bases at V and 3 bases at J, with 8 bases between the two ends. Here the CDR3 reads CASGFGGDTGELFF. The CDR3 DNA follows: TGTGCTAGTGGTTTTGGGGGCGACACCGGGGAGCTGTTTTTT.

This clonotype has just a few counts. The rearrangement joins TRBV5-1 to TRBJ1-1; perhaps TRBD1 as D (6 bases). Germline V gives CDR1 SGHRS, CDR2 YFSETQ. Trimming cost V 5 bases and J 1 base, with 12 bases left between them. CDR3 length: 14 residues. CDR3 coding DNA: TGCGCCAGCAGGGAGGGGGTTACGAACACTGAAGCTTTCTTT. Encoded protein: CASREGVTNTEAFF.

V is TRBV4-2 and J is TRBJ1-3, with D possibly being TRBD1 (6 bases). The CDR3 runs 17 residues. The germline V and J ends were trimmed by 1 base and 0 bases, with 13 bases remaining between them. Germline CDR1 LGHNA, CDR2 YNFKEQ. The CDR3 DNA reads TGTGCCAGCAGCCAAGGTGGACAGCCAATCTCTGGAAACACCATATATTTT. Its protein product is CASSQGGQPISGNTIYF.

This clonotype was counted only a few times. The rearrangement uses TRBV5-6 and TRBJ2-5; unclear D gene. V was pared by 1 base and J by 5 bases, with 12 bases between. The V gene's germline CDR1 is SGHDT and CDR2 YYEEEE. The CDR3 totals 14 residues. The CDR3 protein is CASSLRQLKETQYF. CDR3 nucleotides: TGTGCCAGCAGCTTGAGGCAGCTAAAGGAGACCCAGTACTTC.

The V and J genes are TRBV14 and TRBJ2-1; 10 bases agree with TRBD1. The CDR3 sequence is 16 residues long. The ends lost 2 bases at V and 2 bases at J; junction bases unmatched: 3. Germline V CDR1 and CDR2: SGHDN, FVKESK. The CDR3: CASSQPGTGAYNEQFF. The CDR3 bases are TGTGCCAGCAGCCAACCCGGGACAGGGGCCTACAATGAGCAGTTCTTC. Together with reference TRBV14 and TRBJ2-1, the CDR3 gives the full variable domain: EAGVTQFPSHSVIEKGQTVTLRCDPISGHDNLYWYRRVMGKEIKFLLHFVKESKQDESGMPNNRFLAERTGGTYSTLKVQPAELEDSGVYFCASSQPGTGAYNEQFFGPGTRLTVL.

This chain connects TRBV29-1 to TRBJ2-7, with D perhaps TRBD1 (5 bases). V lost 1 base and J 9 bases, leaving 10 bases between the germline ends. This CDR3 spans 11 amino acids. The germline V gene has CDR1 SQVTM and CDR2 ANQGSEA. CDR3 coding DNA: TGCAGCGTTGAAGGGGGCAAGAGGCAGTACTTC. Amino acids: CSVEGGKRQYF.

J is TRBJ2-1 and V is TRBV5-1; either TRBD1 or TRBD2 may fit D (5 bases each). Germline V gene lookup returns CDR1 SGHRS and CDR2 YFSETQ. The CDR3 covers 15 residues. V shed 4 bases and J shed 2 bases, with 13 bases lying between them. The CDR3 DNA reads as TGCGCCAGCAGCCCGAGGGACGCAGCCTACAATGAGCAGTTCTTC. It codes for CASSPRDAAYNEQFF.

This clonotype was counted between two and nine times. The CDR3 protein is CASSPRPPDGSSTDTQYF. The CDR3 DNA reads as TGTGCCAGCTCACCTAGACCCCCGGACGGCTCTAGCACAGATACGCAGTATTTT. The chain has TRBV18 and TRBJ2-3; D call uncertain. The CDR3 length is 18 residues. Per germline, CDR1 KGHSH and CDR2 LQKENI. The V end lost 3 bases, the J end lost 0 bases, and 19 bases lay between the germline ends.

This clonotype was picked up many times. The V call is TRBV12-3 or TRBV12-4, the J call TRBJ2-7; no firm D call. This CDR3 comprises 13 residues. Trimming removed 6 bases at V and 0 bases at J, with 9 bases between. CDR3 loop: CASRQASSYEQYF. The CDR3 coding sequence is TGTGCCAGCAGGCAGGCTAGCTCCTACGAGCAGTACTTC.

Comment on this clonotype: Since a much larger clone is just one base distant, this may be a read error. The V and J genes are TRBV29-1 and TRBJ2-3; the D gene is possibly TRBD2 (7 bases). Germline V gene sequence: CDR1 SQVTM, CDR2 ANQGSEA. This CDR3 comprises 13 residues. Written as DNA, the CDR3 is TGCCGCGTGGGAGGGACACCAACAGATACGCAGTATTTT. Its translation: CRVGGTPTDTQYF.

This CDR3 reads CAISVAPGAGYGYTF. CDR3 coding DNA: TGTGCCATCAGTGTAGCGCCGGGAGCCGGCTATGGCTACACCTTC. The chain employs TRBV10-3 and TRBJ1-2; D gene unclear. Germline CDR1 ENHRY, CDR2 SYGVKD. This CDR3 comprises 15 residues. V was shortened by 4 bases and J by 4 bases, with 16 bases between the two germline ends.